One and the same sample provided the 26 T cell receptor beta chains below, sequenced in a study of molecular identifiers for immune sequencing clone quantification. TCRdb fed the PCR reads into MiXCR, producing one record per CDR3 protein. This sample yields just under 65,000 distinct CDR3 sequences, of which over 15% are seen a single time; approximately 1.5% belongs to the top ten. The material sequenced was naive CD8+ T cells from blood, with Jurkat cell RNA spiked in. Subset of the sample: FACS-sorted CD8+CD4-CCR7+CD45RA+ naive T cells. Receptors were obtained from a human donor in good health. Some libraries in this study had Jurkat cell RNA spiked in.

The table lists this clonotype with many counts. The rearrangement uses TRBV9 and TRBJ2-7; maybe TRBD1 (6 bases). Germline V gene sequence: CDR1 SGDLS, CDR2 YYNGEE. CDR3 length equals 14 residues. With 3 bases removed from V and 0 bases from J, the gap between germline ends came to 10 bases. The CDR3 sequence is CASSDRDISYEQYF. CDR3 nucleotides: TGTGCCAGCAGCGACCGGGACATCTCCTACGAGCAGTACTTC.

A single count supports this clonotype. V gene TRBV13 combines with J gene TRBJ2-7; D unresolved. V shed 0 bases and J shed 6 bases, with 18 bases lying between them. This CDR3 region has 16 residues. CDR1 is PRHDT and CDR2 is FYEKMQ in the germline V gene (reference sequence). The CDR3 nucleotides are TGTGCCAGCAGCTTAGGCCTAAGCGATAGCCGCAGCGAGCAGTACTTC. Its translation is CASSLGLSDSRSEQYF.

This clonotype was detected ten times or more. The J gene is TRBJ2-3, the V gene TRBV7-9; 10 bases are shared with TRBD1. The V and J ends lost 5 bases and 0 bases, in that order; junction bases with no gene match: 5. Germline lookup yields CDR1 SEHNR and CDR2 FQNEAQ (reference sequence). This CDR3 is 16 amino acids long. CDR3 nucleotides: TGTGCCAGCAGCCCCCGACAGGGGGCTAGCACAGATACGCAGTATTTT. Translated, it gives CASSPRQGASTDTQYF. Based on the CDR3 plus reference TRBV7-9 and TRBJ2-3, the full variable domain is DTGVSQNPRHKITKRGQNVTFRCDPISEHNRLYWYRQTLGQGPEFLTYFQNEAQLEKSRLLSDRFSAERPKGSFSTLEIQRTEQGDSAMYLCASSPRQGASTDTQYFGPGTRLTVL.

This clonotype came up many times. The V gene is TRBV11-2, the J gene TRBJ2-7, with TRBD2 matching 10 bases. V gave up 1 base and J gave up 3 bases; unmatched junction bases: 9. Germline V gives CDR1 SGHAT, CDR2 FQNNGV. The CDR3 has 17 amino acids. The CDR3 bases are TGTGCCAGCAGCTTAGCTCCGGGACTAGCGAGCCTCTACGAGCAGTACTTC. Translated: CASSLAPGLASLYEQYF.

This clonotype occurred many times. V and J are TRBV19 and TRBJ1-5; 8 positions agree with TRBD1. The CDR3 loop spans 16 amino acids. J gave up 5 bases and V 5 bases, and 11 bases lay outside the gene matches. Germline values: CDR1 LNHDA, CDR2 SQIVND (reference sequence). The CDR3 coding sequence is TGTGCCAGTAGTCTGACTGACAGGGGAATGGATCAGCCCCAGCATTTT. This sequence encodes CASSLTDRGMDQPQHF.

This clonotype was recorded many times. The chain carries TRBV19 and TRBJ2-7, with 9 bases that match TRBD1. This CDR3 is built from 14 residues. V trimming: 7 bases; J trimming: 6 bases; junction bases outside the gene matches: 10. In germline, CDR1 is LNHDA, CDR2 SQIVND (reference sequence). The CDR3 sequence is CASTEDRGGSEQYF. The CDR3 bases are TGTGCCAGTACAGAGGACAGGGGAGGATCCGAGCAGTACTTC. Supplemented by reference TRBV19 and TRBJ2-7, the full variable domain reads DGGITQSPKYLFRKEGQNVTLSCEQNLNHDAMYWYRQDPGQGLRLIYYSQIVNDFQKGDIAEGYSVSREKKESFPLTVTSAQKNPTAFYLCASTEDRGGSEQYFGPGTRLTVT.

CDR3 DNA: TGTGCCAGCAGTGACCACGGGGAGCTGTTTTTT. This sequence encodes CASSDHGELFF. The chain uses TRBV25-1 and TRBJ2-2; D is ambiguous. The CDR3 contains 11 residues. In germline, CDR1 is MGHDK, CDR2 SYGVNS. The V end lost 3 bases, the J end lost 7 bases, and 3 bases lay between the germline ends.

This clonotype was detected ten times or more. The chain employs TRBV20-1 and TRBJ1-5; no reliable D call. CDR1 and CDR2 from the germline V gene are DFQATT and SNEGSKA (reference sequence). Trimming took 0 bases from V and 6 from J, leaving 3 bases between them. This CDR3 has 11 amino acids. CDR3 region: CSARDRQPQHF. The DNA of the CDR3 is TGCAGTGCTAGAGATCGTCAGCCCCAGCATTTT.

This clonotype has more than one count but fewer than ten. J is TRBJ1-5 and V is TRBV28; D gene uncertain. This CDR3 has 11 amino acids. Germline CDR1 MDHEN, CDR2 SYDVKM. With 7 bases removed from V and 6 bases from J, the gap between germline ends came to 7 bases. In DNA form, the CDR3 reads TGTGCCAGCAATTCAGTTCAGCCCCAGCATTTT. The encoded protein is CASNSVQPQHF.

This clonotype was recorded at least ten times. V and J are TRBV27 and TRBJ2-7, with a possible D match to TRBD2 (6 bases). The germline gives CDR1 MNHEY, CDR2 SMNVEV (reference sequence). V was shortened by 3 bases and J by 9 bases, with 18 bases between the two germline ends. The CDR3 runs to 14 residues. The CDR3 is CASSFLSGLEPQYF. As DNA, the CDR3 is TGTGCCAGCAGTTTCTTGAGCGGGCTAGAGCCGCAGTACTTC.

The genes are TRBV12-3 or TRBV12-4 and TRBJ2-2; D is perhaps TRBD1 (5 bases). The CDR3 covers 14 residues. The V and J ends lost 4 bases and 4 bases respectively, with 10 bases between them. The CDR3 coding sequence is TGTGCCAGCAGTTCCACACAGGTCACCGGGGAGCTGTTTTTT. Its translation is CASSSTQVTGELFF.

This clonotype was seen repeatedly, ten times or more. V is TRBV7-6 and J is TRBJ2-2; tentatively, D is TRBD1 or TRBD2 (6 bases each). Germline-derived CDR1 and CDR2 are SGHVS and FNYEAQ. Trimming took off 0 bases at V and 1 base at J, with 9 bases between the two ends. This CDR3 contains 16 residues. DNA of the CDR3: TGTGCCAGCAGCTTAGCGGGGGGCGAGAACACCGGGGAGCTGTTTTTT. It codes for CASSLAGGENTGELFF.

Remarks on this clonotype: With a much larger clone just one base away, this may be a read error. This rearrangement joins TRBV14 to TRBJ2-7; 7 bases fit TRBD2. Looked up from germline, CDR1 is SGHDN and CDR2 is FVKESK. J was trimmed by 2 bases and V by 0 bases; bases with no gene match: 1. CDR3 length: 14 amino acids. CDR3 nucleotides: TGTGCCAGCAGCCAAGATCGGGGGGCCTACGAGCAGTACTTC. It translates to CASSQDRGAYEQYF.

This clonotype was seen at least ten times. This chain links TRBV28 with TRBJ2-7; D is unresolved. Germline CDR1 reads MDHEN; CDR2 reads SYDVKM. The CDR3 runs 15 residues. The V gene lost 3 bases and the J gene lost 0 bases, with 12 bases spanning the gap. The CDR3: CASSFSGYLSYEQYF. CDR3 DNA: TGTGCCAGCAGTTTCTCGGGTTACCTCTCCTACGAGCAGTACTTC.

In this sample, this clonotype turned up a few times. The chain has TRBV27 and TRBJ2-7; either TRBD1 or TRBD2 may supply D (5 bases each). The CDR3 has 16 residues. From germline, CDR1 is MNHEY and CDR2 SMNVEV (reference sequence). V was trimmed by 2 bases and J by 0 bases, leaving 14 bases between them. The CDR3 reads CASSLQAGTSSYEQYF. CDR3 nucleotides: TGTGCCAGCAGTTTACAAGCAGGGACGAGCTCCTACGAGCAGTACTTC.

To note about this clonotype: A clone one base away is much larger, so this may be a read error. As the CDR3 is not closed by the conserved phenylalanine or tryptophan, this likely results from a read error. The chain has TRBV13 and TRBJ2-7, with 7 bases fitting TRBD1. CDR3 length equals 13 residues. The germline gives CDR1 PRHDT, CDR2 FYEKMQ (reference sequence). Germline trimming cut 3 bases from V and 4 bases from J; bases unmatched to any gene: 3. The CDR3 nucleotides are TGTGCCAGCAGCTTTGAGGGGGCTTACGAGCAGTACCTC. It codes for CASSFEGAYEQYL.

This clonotype occurred many times. The chain carries TRBV29-1 and TRBJ1-3; tentative D call: TRBD1 (5 bases). The germline gives CDR1 SQVTM, CDR2 ANQGSEA. With 4 bases removed from V and 0 bases from J, the gap between germline ends came to 10 bases. This CDR3 spans 14 amino acids. CDR3 sequence: CSVVEDNSGNTIYF. The CDR3 coding sequence is TGCAGCGTTGTGGAGGACAACTCTGGAAACACCATATATTTT.

Notes on this clonotype: A much bigger clone sits one base away, suggesting this may be a read error. The genes are TRBV12-3 or TRBV12-4 and TRBJ2-1; possible D gene TRBD1, 5 bases. The CDR3 runs 14 residues. This CDR3 reads CASSRVGLYNKQFF. CDR3 bases: TGTGCCAGCAGCAGAGTGGGGCTCTACAATAAGCAGTTCTTC.

This clonotype was found a few times. The chain has TRBV27 and TRBJ2-7, with D possibly being TRBD1 (6 bases). V lost 0 bases to trimming and J lost 3 bases, with 12 bases between them. This CDR3 spans 15 amino acids. Germline V gene lookup returns CDR1 MNHEY and CDR2 SMNVEV (reference sequence). CDR3 in DNA: TGTGCCAGCAGTTTATCGGCCTCAGGGGTCTACGAGCAGTACTTC. Its translation is CASSLSASGVYEQYF.

This clonotype was detected many times. The chain has TRBV9 and TRBJ1-1, with D possibly matching TRBD1 (5 bases). The CDR3 spans 13 residues. The germline V and J ends were trimmed by 7 bases and 4 bases, with 14 bases remaining between them. Germline lookup yields CDR1 SGDLS and CDR2 YYNGEE. CDR3 sequence: CASGTGVVTEAFF. In DNA, the CDR3 is TGTGCCAGCGGGACGGGGGTGGTCACTGAAGCTTTCTTT.

This clonotype was seen a handful of times. This chain connects TRBV5-4 to TRBJ2-5; D remains ambiguous. Per germline, CDR1 SGHNT and CDR2 YYREEE (reference sequence). Trimming removed 1 base at V and 4 bases at J, with 8 bases between. The CDR3 spans 13 residues. The CDR3 is CASSLRAAETQYF. The CDR3 coding sequence is TGTGCCAGCAGCTTGAGGGCAGCAGAGACCCAGTACTTC.

This clonotype has ten or more counts. This sequence joins TRBV4-1 and TRBJ2-2, with D perhaps matching TRBD2 (5 bases). The germline CDR1 and CDR2 sequences are MGHRA and YSYEKL. Trimming shortened V by 1 base and J by 5 bases, and 5 bases separated the two germline ends. The CDR3 totals 13 residues. As DNA, the CDR3 is TGCGCCAGCAGCCAAGCGGGGACCGGGGAGCTGTTTTTT. This sequence encodes CASSQAGTGELFF.

In the case of this clonotype: This clone may be a read error of a much larger clone one base away. The genes are TRBV6-5 and TRBJ2-7; D gene unclear. This CDR3 spans 13 amino acids. Per germline, CDR1 MNHEY and CDR2 SVGAGI. The CDR3 sequence is CASSYSSGYKQYF. CDR3 in DNA: TGTGCCAGCAGTTACTCATCCGGCTACAAGCAGTACTTC.

This clonotype was counted many times. This chain links TRBV4-1 with TRBJ2-7; 8 nucleotides align to TRBD1. The V segment lost 0 bases and the J segment 4 bases; nucleotides outside the gene matches: 5. The CDR3 spans 15 residues. Germline CDR1 MGHRA, CDR2 YSYEKL. As DNA, the CDR3 is TGCGCCAGCAGCCAAGACCGGACAGGGAAATACGAGCAGTACTTC. This gives the protein CASSQDRTGKYEQYF.

There are a few counts of this clonotype. Sequence at one end of the junction differs from germline and may be a read error. This chain connects TRBV27 to TRBJ2-1; tentative D call: TRBD1 (5 bases). The CDR3 has 13 amino acids. Per the germline V gene, CDR1 is MNHEY and CDR2 is SMNVEV (reference sequence). The CDR3 loop reads CASSPTEYNEQSF. The CDR3, as DNA: TGTGCCAGCAGTCCGACAGAGTACAATGAGCAGTCCTTC.

This chain joins TRBV29-1 and TRBJ2-7; D possibly matches TRBD1 or TRBD2 (5 bases each). Germline V gives CDR1 SQVTM, CDR2 ANQGSEA. The V end was cut by 0 bases, the J end by 3 bases, with 12 bases between. CDR3 length equals 14 residues. In DNA form, the CDR3 reads TGCAGCGTTGAAGATCGTAGCGACAGCTACGAGCAGTACTTC. This encodes CSVEDRSDSYEQYF.